This T cell receptor beta chain was sequenced during a study of blood T cell repertoires in COVID-19. Germline V gene lookup returns CDR1 KGHSH and CDR2 LQKENI. V lost 3 bases to trimming and J lost 3 bases; unmatched junction nucleotides: 7. The CDR3 spans 15 residues. Profiling relied on immunoSEQ multiplex PCR, and the TCRdb table lists in-frame clones only, not all of them. Of some 130,000 clones in the sample, 65% to 90% were seen once. The receptor was isolated from a man older than 75 with acute or convalescent COVID-19. The sample was peripheral blood. The genes are TRBV18 and TRBJ1-2, with 7 nucleotides matching TRBD1. CDR3 amino acids: CASSPMTGYDYGYTF. DNA of the CDR3: TGTGCCAGCTCACCTATGACAGGGTATGACTATGGCTACACCTTC.